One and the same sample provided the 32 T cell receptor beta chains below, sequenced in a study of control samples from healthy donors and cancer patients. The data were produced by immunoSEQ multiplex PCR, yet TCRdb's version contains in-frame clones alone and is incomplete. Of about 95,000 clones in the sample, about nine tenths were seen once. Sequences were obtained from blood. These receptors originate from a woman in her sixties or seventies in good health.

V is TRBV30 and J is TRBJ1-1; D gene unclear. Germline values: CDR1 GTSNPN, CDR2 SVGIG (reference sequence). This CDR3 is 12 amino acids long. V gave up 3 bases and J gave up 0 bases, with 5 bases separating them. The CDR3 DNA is TGTGCCTGGAGAAGATTGAACACTGAAGCTTTCTTT. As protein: CAWRRLNTEAFF.

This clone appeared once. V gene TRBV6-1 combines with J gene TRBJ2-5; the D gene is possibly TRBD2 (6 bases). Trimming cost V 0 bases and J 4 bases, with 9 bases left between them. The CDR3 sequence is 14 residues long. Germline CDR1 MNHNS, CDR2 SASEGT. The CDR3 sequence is CASSEAGAGETQYF. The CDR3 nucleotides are TGTGCCAGCAGTGAAGCGGGAGCGGGAGAGACCCAGTACTTC.

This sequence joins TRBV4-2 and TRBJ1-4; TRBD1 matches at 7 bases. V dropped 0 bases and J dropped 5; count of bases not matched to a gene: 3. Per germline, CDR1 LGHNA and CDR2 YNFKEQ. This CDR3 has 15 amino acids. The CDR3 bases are TGTGCCAGCAGCCAAGAGGGACAGAGAAATGAAAAACTGTTTTTT. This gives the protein CASSQEGQRNEKLFF.

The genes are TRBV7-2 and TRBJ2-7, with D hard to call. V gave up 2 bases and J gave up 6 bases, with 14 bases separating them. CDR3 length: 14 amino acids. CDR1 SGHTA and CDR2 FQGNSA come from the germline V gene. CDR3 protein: CASSLTQVVGEQYF. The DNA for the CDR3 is TGTGCCAGCAGCTTAACGCAGGTGGTCGGCGAGCAGTACTTC.

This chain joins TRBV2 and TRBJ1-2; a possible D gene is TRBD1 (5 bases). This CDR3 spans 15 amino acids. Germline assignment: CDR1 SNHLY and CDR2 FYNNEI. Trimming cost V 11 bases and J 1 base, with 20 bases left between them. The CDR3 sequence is CAGGAGNSYNYGYTF. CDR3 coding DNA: TGTGCCGGCGGGGCAGGGAATTCATATAACTATGGCTACACCTTC. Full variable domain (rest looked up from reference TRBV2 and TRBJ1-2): EPEVTQTPSHQVTQMGQEVILRCVPISNHLYFYWYRQILGQKVEFLVSFYNNEISEKSEIFDDQFSVERPDGSNFTLKIRSTKLEDSAMYFCAGGAGNSYNYGYTFGSGTRLTVV.

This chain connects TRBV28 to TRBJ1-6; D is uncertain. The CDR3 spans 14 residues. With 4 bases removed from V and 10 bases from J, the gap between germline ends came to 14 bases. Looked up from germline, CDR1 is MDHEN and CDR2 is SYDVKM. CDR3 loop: CASSSGGGISPLHF. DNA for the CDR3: TGTGCCAGCAGTTCCGGTGGTGGTATATCACCCCTCCACTTT. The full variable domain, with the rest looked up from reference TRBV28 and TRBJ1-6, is DVKVTQSSRYLVKRTGEKVFLECVQDMDHENMFWYRQDPGLGLRLIYFSYDVKMKEKGDIPEGYSVSREKKERFSLILESASTNQTSMYLCASSSGGGISPLHFGNGTRLTVT.

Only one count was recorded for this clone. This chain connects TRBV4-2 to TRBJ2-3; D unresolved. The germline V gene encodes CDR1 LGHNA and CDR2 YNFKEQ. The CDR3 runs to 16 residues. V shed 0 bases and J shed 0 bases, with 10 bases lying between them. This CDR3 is CASSQEGYPSTDTQYF. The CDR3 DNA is TGTGCCAGCAGCCAAGAAGGGTATCCTAGCACAGATACGCAGTATTTT.

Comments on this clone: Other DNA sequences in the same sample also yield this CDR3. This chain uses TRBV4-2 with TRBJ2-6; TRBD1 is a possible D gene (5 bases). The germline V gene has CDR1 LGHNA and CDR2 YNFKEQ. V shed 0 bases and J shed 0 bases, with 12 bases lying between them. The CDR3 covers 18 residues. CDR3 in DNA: TGTGCCAGCAGCCAAGAACGACAGTCTGCCTCTGGGGCCAACGTCCTGACTTTC. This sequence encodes CASSQERQSASGANVLTF.

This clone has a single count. CDR3 residues: CASSSGLAGGQTSTDTQYF. DNA of the CDR3: TGCGCCAGCAGCTCTGGACTAGCGGGAGGCCAAACTAGCACAGATACGCAGTATTTT. V gene TRBV5-1 combines with J gene TRBJ2-3; 14 nucleotides agree with TRBD2. The CDR3 sequence is 19 residues long. Looked up from germline, CDR1 is SGHRS and CDR2 is YFSETQ. V dropped 3 bases and J dropped 0; count of bases not matched to a gene: 9.

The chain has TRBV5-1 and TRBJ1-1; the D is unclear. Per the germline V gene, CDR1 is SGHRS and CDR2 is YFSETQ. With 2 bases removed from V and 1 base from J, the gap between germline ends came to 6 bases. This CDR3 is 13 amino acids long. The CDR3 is CASSLTANTEAFF. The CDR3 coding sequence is TGCGCCAGCAGCTTAACAGCGAACACTGAAGCTTTCTTT.

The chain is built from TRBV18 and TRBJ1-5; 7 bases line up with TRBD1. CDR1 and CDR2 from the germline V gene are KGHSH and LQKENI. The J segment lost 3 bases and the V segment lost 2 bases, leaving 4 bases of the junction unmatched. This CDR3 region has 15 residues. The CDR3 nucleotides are TGTGCCAGCTCACCAAATACAGGGGCCAATCAGCCCCAGCATTTT. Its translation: CASSPNTGANQPQHF.

This chain's CDR3 is CATRGTSGPYNEQFF. For the CDR3, the DNA is TGTGCCACCCGAGGGACTAGCGGGCCCTACAATGAGCAGTTCTTC. The gene calls are TRBV24-1 and TRBJ2-1, with TRBD2 matching 12 bases. The CDR3 runs to 15 residues. Germline values: CDR1 KGHDR, CDR2 SFDVKD. The ends lost 9 bases at V and 2 bases at J; junction bases unmatched: 4.

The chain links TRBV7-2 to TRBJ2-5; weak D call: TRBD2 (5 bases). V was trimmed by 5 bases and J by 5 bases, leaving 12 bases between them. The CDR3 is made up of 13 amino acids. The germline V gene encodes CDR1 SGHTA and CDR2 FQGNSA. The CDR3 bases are TGTGCCAGCAGCGGGGAGAATAAGGAGACCCAGTACTTC. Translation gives CASSGENKETQYF.

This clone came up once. The CDR3 nucleotides read TGTGCCAGCAGTCCACTCGCGGGACAGGGAACTTCTGGAAACACCATATATTTT. Translating gives CASSPLAGQGTSGNTIYF. The V call is TRBV6-6, the J call TRBJ1-3; 9 bases align to TRBD1. The CDR3 runs to 18 residues. Germline V CDR1 and CDR2: MNHNY, SVGAGI (reference sequence). J lost 1 base, V lost 5 bases, and 12 bases had no gene match.

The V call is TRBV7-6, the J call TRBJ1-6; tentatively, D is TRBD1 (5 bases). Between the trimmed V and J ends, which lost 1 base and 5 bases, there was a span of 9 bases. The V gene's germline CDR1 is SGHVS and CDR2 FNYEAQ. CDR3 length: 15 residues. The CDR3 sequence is CASSLDRPHNSPLHF. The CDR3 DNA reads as TGTGCCAGCAGCTTAGACAGGCCTCATAATTCACCCCTCCACTTT.

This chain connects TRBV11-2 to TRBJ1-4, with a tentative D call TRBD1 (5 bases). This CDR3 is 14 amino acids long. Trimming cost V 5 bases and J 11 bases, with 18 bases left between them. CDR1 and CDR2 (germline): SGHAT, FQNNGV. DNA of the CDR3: TGTGCCAGCAGCGCCCCAGCCAGGGACCCCAAACTGTTTTTT. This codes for CASSAPARDPKLFF.

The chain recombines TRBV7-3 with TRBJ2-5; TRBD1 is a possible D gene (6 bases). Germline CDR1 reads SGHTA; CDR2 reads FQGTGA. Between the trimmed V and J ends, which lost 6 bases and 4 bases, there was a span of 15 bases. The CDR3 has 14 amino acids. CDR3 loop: CASSPGRGRETQYF. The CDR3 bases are TGTGCCAGCAGTCCCGGCAGGGGACGAGAGACCCAGTACTTC.

The CDR3, as DNA: TGCGCCAGCAGTGAGTCAGTAGCGACACTTAACACCGGGGAGCTGTTTTTT. This sequence encodes CASSESVATLNTGELFF. The J gene is TRBJ2-2, the V gene TRBV10-2; TRBD2 is a possible D gene (5 bases). The CDR3 covers 17 residues. The germline V gene encodes CDR1 WSHSY and CDR2 SAAADI. Trimming left V 0 bases short and J 2 bases short, with 13 bases between.

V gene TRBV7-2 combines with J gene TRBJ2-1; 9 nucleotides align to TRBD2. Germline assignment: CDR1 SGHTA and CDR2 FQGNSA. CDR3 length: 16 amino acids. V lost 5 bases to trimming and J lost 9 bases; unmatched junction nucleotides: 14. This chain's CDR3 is CASSPHPGGGAAEQFF. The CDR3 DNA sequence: TGTGCCAGCAGCCCCCATCCAGGCGGGGGGGCGGCTGAGCAGTTCTTC.

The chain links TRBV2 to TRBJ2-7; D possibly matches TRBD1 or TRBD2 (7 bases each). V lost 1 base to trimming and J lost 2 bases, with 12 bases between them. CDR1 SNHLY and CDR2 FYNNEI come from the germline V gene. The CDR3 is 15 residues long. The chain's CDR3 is CASSEEGGGTYEQYF. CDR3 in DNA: TGTGCCAGCAGTGAAGAGGGAGGGGGCACCTACGAGCAGTACTTC.

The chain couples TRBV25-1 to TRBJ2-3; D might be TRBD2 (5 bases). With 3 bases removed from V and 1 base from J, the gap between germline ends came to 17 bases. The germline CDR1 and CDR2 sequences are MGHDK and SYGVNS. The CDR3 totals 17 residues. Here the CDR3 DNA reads TGTGCCAGCAGTGAGCTACTAGGGATCGAGGGCACAGATACGCAGTATTTT. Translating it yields CASSELLGIEGTDTQYF.

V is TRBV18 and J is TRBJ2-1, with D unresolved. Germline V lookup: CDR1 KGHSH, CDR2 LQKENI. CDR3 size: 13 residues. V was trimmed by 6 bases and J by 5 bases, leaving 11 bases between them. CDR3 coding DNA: TGTGCCAGCTCTCCTGGGTCAAACAATGAGCAGTTCTTC. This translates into CASSPGSNNEQFF.

Here the CDR3 reads CASSGQGSGGYTF. The CDR3 region has the DNA TGTGCCAGCAGTGGACAGGGATCGGGAGGCTACACCTTC. The chain links TRBV27 to TRBJ1-2; 8 nucleotides agree with TRBD1. This CDR3 region has 13 residues. V shed 5 bases and J 8 bases; nucleotides not matched to a gene: 7. Germline V gives CDR1 MNHEY, CDR2 SMNVEV (reference sequence).

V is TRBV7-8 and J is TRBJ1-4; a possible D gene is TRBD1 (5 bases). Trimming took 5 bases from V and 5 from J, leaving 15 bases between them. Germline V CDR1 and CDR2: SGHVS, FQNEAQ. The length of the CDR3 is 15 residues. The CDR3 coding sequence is TGTGCCAGCAGCGCTCGGGGGGGTTTAAATGAAAAACTGTTTTTT. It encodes CASSARGGLNEKLFF. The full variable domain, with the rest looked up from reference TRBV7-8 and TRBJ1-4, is GAGVSQSPRYKVAKRGQDVALRCDPISGHVSLFWYQQALGQGPEFLTYFQNEAQLDKSGLPSDRFFAERPEGSVSTLKIQRTQQEDSAVYLCASSARGGLNEKLFFGSGTQLSVL.

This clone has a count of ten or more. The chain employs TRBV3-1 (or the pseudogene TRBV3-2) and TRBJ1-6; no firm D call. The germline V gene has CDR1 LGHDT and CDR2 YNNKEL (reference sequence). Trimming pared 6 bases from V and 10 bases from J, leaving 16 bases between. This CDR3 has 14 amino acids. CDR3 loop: CASSLMSSNSPLHF. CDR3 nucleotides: TGTGCCAGCAGTCTAATGAGTTCCAACTCACCCCTCCACTTT.

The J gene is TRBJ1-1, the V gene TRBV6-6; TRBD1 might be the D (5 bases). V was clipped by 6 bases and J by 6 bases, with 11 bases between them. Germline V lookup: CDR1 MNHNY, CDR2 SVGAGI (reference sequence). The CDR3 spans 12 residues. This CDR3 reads CASSDKGAEAFF. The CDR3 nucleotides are TGTGCCAGCAGCGACAAAGGGGCTGAAGCTTTCTTT.

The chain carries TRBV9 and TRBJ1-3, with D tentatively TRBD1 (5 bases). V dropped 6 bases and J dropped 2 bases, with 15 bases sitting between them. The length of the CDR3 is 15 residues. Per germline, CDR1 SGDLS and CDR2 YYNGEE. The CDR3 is CASTPFGGPGNTIYF. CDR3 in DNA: TGTGCCAGCACCCCATTTGGGGGACCTGGAAACACCATATATTTT. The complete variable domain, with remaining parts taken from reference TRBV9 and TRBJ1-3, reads DSGVTQTPKHLITATGQRVTLRCSPRSGDLSVYWYQQSLDQGLQFLIQYYNGEERAKGNILERFSAQQFPDLHSELNLSSLELGDSALYFCASTPFGGPGNTIYFGEGSWLTVV.

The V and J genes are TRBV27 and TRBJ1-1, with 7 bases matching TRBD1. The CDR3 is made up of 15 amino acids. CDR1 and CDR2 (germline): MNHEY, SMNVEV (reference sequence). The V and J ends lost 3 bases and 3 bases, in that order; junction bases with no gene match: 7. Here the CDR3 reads CASSFDRVGDTEAFF. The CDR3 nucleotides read TGTGCCAGCAGTTTCGACAGGGTAGGAGACACTGAAGCTTTCTTT.

The CDR3 spells CASSLTPGANTEAFF. The CDR3 coding sequence is TGTGCCAGCAGCTTAACTCCCGGGGCTAACACTGAAGCTTTCTTT. This chain joins TRBV5-6 and TRBJ1-1, with D tentatively TRBD1 (5 bases). The germline gives CDR1 SGHDT, CDR2 YYEEEE. The V end was cut by 2 bases, the J end by 2 bases, with 13 bases between. This CDR3 comprises 15 residues.

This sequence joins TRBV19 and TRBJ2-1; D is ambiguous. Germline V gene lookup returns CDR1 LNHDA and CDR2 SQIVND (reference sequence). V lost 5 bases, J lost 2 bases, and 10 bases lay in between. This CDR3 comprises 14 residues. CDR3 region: CASSLGPTYNEQFF. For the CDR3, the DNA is TGTGCCAGTAGTCTCGGACCGACCTACAATGAGCAGTTCTTC.

The CDR3 spells CASLKSQGINSPLHF. The CDR3 nucleotides are TGTGCCAGCCTTAAATCACAGGGGATTAATTCACCCCTCCACTTT. The chain employs TRBV6-5 and TRBJ1-6, with 7 bases lining up with TRBD1. V gave up 8 bases and J gave up 6 bases; unmatched junction bases: 10. The CDR3 loop spans 15 amino acids. The germline V gene encodes CDR1 MNHEY and CDR2 SVGAGI.

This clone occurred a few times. The CDR3, as DNA: TGCGCCAGCAATGCGGGAGGGAGTGCCAATGAGCAGTTCTTC. Translating gives CASNAGGSANEQFF. The rearrangement joins TRBV4-3 to TRBJ2-1; 9 bases fit TRBD2. Germline V gives CDR1 LGHNA, CDR2 YSLEER. J gave up 6 bases and V 7 bases, and 7 bases lay outside the gene matches. This CDR3 is 14 amino acids long.